One sample yielded the 10 T cell receptor beta chains listed below, sequenced in a study of OX40 agonist ivuxolimab in advanced cancers. The table came from immunoSEQ multiplex PCR; TCRdb's copy has only in-frame clones and leaves some out. The repertoire holds around 90,000 clones, with around 87% as singletons. Sample: CD4+ or CD8+ T cells sorted from blood, taken in a trial of the OX40 agonist ivuxolimab. Receptors originate from an adult with an advanced solid tumor such as melanoma, head and neck, liver or kidney cancer.

The genes are TRBV7-9 and TRBJ1-3; a weak D match, TRBD1 (6 bases). The CDR3 is 15 amino acids. Trimming pared 0 bases from V and 0 bases from J, leaving 6 bases between. Looked up from germline, CDR1 is SEHNR and CDR2 is FQNEAQ (reference sequence). The CDR3: CASSLAQGSGNTIYF. In nucleotides, the CDR3 is TGTGCCAGCAGCTTAGCACAGGGCTCTGGAAACACCATATATTTT.

V usage is TRBV11-2 and J usage is TRBJ2-5; TRBD2 matches 8 bases. Per the germline V gene, CDR1 is SGHAT and CDR2 is FQNNGV. V trimming: 5 bases; J trimming: 4 bases; junction bases outside the gene matches: 9. The CDR3 runs to 15 residues. In nucleotides, the CDR3 is TGTGCCAGCAGCGAAAATACCGGGGGGGGAGAGACCCAGTACTTC. Translated: CASSENTGGGETQYF.

This clone was found once. This chain links TRBV15 with TRBJ2-1; TRBD1 matches at 10 bases. CDR3 length: 15 amino acids. The germline V gene encodes CDR1 LNHNV and CDR2 YYDKDF (reference sequence). The ends lost 0 bases at V and 8 bases at J; junction bases unmatched: 4. This CDR3 reads CATSREGQGIDEQFF. CDR3 nucleotide sequence: TGTGCCACCAGCAGAGAGGGACAGGGGATCGATGAGCAGTTCTTC.

The genes are TRBV19 and TRBJ1-4; the D is unclear. Germline V gives CDR1 LNHDA, CDR2 SQIVND (reference sequence). The length of the CDR3 is 15 residues. Between the trimmed V and J ends, which lost 3 bases and 0 bases, there was a span of 8 bases. CDR3 bases: TGTGCCAGTAGTATTAGCCGAGCAACTAATGAAAAACTGTTTTTT. Its protein is CASSISRATNEKLFF. The variable domain in full, with the rest retrieved from reference TRBV19 and TRBJ1-4, is DGGITQSPKYLFRKEGQNVTLSCEQNLNHDAMYWYRQDPGQGLRLIYYSQIVNDFQKGDIAEGYSVSREKKESFPLTVTSAQKNPTAFYLCASSISRATNEKLFFGSGTQLSVL.

The chain joins TRBV6-5 to TRBJ1-5; 7 bases line up with TRBD1. Germline CDR1 reads MNHEY; CDR2 reads SVGAGI. The CDR3 totals 15 residues. V was pared by 6 bases and J by 3 bases, with 8 bases of the junction left unmatched. The CDR3 DNA is TGTGCCAGCAGCCCCGGGACAGCTATCAATCAGCCCCAGCATTTT. Translation: CASSPGTAINQPQHF.

The chain employs TRBV27 and TRBJ2-2; D is perhaps TRBD1 or TRBD2 (5 bases each). Germline CDR1 is MNHEY and CDR2 is SMNVEV (reference sequence). This CDR3 is built from 16 residues. V shed 6 bases and J shed 1 base, with 15 bases lying between them. Written as DNA, the CDR3 is TGTGCCAGCAGGATGGGACCCACAGGGAACACCGGGGAGCTGTTTTTT. This sequence encodes CASRMGPTGNTGELFF.

The V call is TRBV5-1, the J call TRBJ1-1; D gene uncertain. V was trimmed by 0 bases and J by 7 bases, leaving 10 bases between them. This CDR3 is 13 amino acids long. The germline CDR1 and CDR2 sequences are SGHRS and YFSETQ. The CDR3 here is CASSLGQYLEAFF. In DNA form, the CDR3 reads TGCGCCAGCAGCTTGGGTCAGTACCTTGAAGCTTTCTTT.

The rearrangement uses TRBV6-6 and TRBJ1-1; the D gene is possibly TRBD1 (5 bases). V lost 2 bases, J lost 4 bases, and 14 bases lay in between. The CDR3 covers 15 residues. Per the germline V gene, CDR1 is MNHNY and CDR2 is SVGAGI (reference sequence). CDR3 sequence reads: CASSYGVEGSTEAFF. For the CDR3, the DNA is TGTGCCAGCAGTTACGGCGTTGAGGGGAGCACTGAAGCTTTCTTT.

This clone was seen only a few times. The chain's CDR3 is CASSEDPAVHYEQYF. The CDR3 DNA is TGTGCCAGCAGTGAAGACCCCGCGGTACACTACGAGCAGTACTTC. The chain employs TRBV6-1 and TRBJ2-7; no clear D. The CDR3 is made up of 15 amino acids. Trimming left V 1 base short and J 3 bases short, with 13 bases between. Germline V lookup: CDR1 MNHNS, CDR2 SASEGT.

The rearrangement links TRBV6-6 to TRBJ1-2, with TRBD1 matching over 8 bases. Germline V gene sequence: CDR1 MNHNY, CDR2 SVGAGI (reference sequence). The V segment lost 7 bases and the J segment 8 bases; nucleotides outside the gene matches: 6. There are 12 residues in the CDR3. The CDR3 coding sequence is TGTGCCAGCACCAGGGGGCAGGACGGCTACACCTTC. It codes for CASTRGQDGYTF.